This is a list of T cell receptor beta chains from one sample in a study of blood T cell repertoires in COVID-19. Method: immunoSEQ multiplex PCR; TCRdb's copy keeps in-frame clones and lacks some. The data hold tens of thousands of clones, with around nine tenths observed a single time. Sequenced: peripheral blood. Receptors originate from an elderly woman with acute or convalescent COVID-19. The conserved cysteine and the conserved F or W are not part of the CDR3 here.

TRBJ2-3,TRBV10-3,AISYGQGGWDTQY
TRBJ1-3,TRBV30,AWSVAGLSGNTIY
TRBJ1-2,TRBV5-1,ASRVENYGYT
TRBJ2-7,TRBV7-2,ASSLGGQGDEQY
TRBJ1-3,TRBV7-9,ASSPGQGFNTIY
TRBJ1-2,TRBV6-5,ASSFRTRVYGYT
TRBJ1-2,TRBV5-1,ASSSQGYGYT
TRBJ2-2,TRBV11-3,ASSPLSGTAELF
TRBJ2-5,TRBV5-1,ASSLRAGDLQETQY
TRBJ2-1,TRBV7-3,ASSFAGPREQF
TRBJ2-7,TRBV5-1,ASSPGLSYEQY
TRBJ1-5,TRBV6-2/TRBV6-3,ASSAAQGSNQPQH
TRBJ2-5,TRBV11-3,ASSLGTDPYQETQY
TRBJ1-5,TRBV28,ASSLEGQGGDQPQH
TRBJ1-1,TRBV25-1,ASSDMGLSEAF
TRBJ2-2,TRBV9,ASSVAGWGRSTGELF
TRBJ1-2,TRBV6-2/TRBV6-3,ASSYSTQGNGYT
TRBJ2-7,TRBV3-1/TRBV3-2,ASSPKTGQGTYEQY
TRBJ1-5,TRBV28,ASSLWGGDGQPQH
TRBJ2-1,TRBV19,ATRRQGTAEQF
TRBJ2-3,TRBV29-1,SRLADSTDTQY
TRBJ1-2,TRBV19,ASSTDGSGYGYT
TRBJ2-1,TRBV11-1,ASSKAESGGYNEQF
TRBJ1-3,TRBV5-1,ASSPTRGQGFHFAGNTIY
TRBJ2-2,TRBV29-1,SVTSGITGELF